This TCR beta chain was retrieved from a study of early T cells in non-severe SARS-CoV-2 infection. In TCRdb, the 5' RACE reads were re-called with MiXCR into one record per CDR3 protein. The profile shows approximately 120,000 distinct CDR3 sequences, 15% of them singletons. V was pared by 2 bases and J by 2 bases, with 9 bases between. Germline V gene lookup returns CDR1 SGHTA and CDR2 FQGNSA. The CDR3 covers 14 residues. Sequenced sample: whole blood. V usage is TRBV7-2 and J usage is TRBJ1-1; possibly TRBD1 for D (6 bases). The sequence came from an adult who was a healthcare worker with PCR-confirmed SARS-CoV-2 infection or an uninfected control (not recorded which). CDR3: CASSLQGRNTEAFF. DNA for the CDR3: TGTGCCAGCAGCTTACAGGGGAGAAACACTGAAGCTTTCTTT.